Following are 25 T cell receptor beta chains from one sample sequenced in a study of blood T cell repertoires in COVID-19. The assay was immunoSEQ multiplex PCR, and TCRdb's table has in-frame clones only and misses some. The sample has approximately 300,000 clones, 75% to 95% seen once. Sequences were obtained from peripheral blood. Receptors were obtained from a woman aged 25 to 39 with COVID-19, enrolled during active disease.

This chain connects TRBV6-5 to TRBJ1-1; D is unresolved. CDR1 and CDR2 from the germline V gene are MNHEY and SVGAGI. With 4 bases removed from V and 3 bases from J, the gap between germline ends came to 12 bases. This CDR3 has 14 amino acids. The CDR3 reads CASSSPFPYTEAFF. Written as DNA, the CDR3 is TGTGCCAGCAGTTCCCCGTTCCCTTACACTGAAGCTTTCTTT.

The chain joins TRBV29-1 to TRBJ1-3; D perhaps matches TRBD1 (5 bases). The length of the CDR3 is 14 residues. V was pared by 4 bases and J by 4 bases, with 14 bases between. Germline CDR1 and CDR2: SQVTM and ANQGSEA. This CDR3 reads CSVGGGYSGNTIYF. CDR3 nucleotides: TGCAGCGTTGGGGGGGGTTACTCAGGAAACACCATATATTTT.

This clone has just one count. The rearrangement links TRBV4-3 to TRBJ2-5; D ambiguous. V lost 0 bases and J 5 bases, leaving 16 bases between the germline ends. The CDR3 totals 16 residues. Germline CDR1 and CDR2: LGHNA and YSLEER. Here the CDR3 reads CASSQDALGSRETQYF. The CDR3 coding sequence is TGCGCCAGCAGCCAAGATGCGTTGGGCAGCCGGGAGACCCAGTACTTC.

V and J are TRBV9 and TRBJ2-7; 7 positions match TRBD2. The V gene's germline CDR1 is SGDLS and CDR2 YYNGEE. The CDR3 consists of 16 residues. After removal of 0 bases from V and 0 bases from J, the junction contained 6 bases not matched to a gene. The CDR3 is CASSVGDSGFSYEQYF. DNA of the CDR3: TGTGCCAGCAGCGTAGGGGATAGCGGGTTCTCCTACGAGCAGTACTTC.

This chain joins TRBV2 and TRBJ2-7; D unresolved. Trimming stripped 1 base from V and 4 bases from J, with 5 bases between. Germline CDR1 reads SNHLY; CDR2 reads FYNNEI. The CDR3 covers 12 residues. In nucleotides, the CDR3 is TGTGCCAGCAGTGAAGGGGCGTACGAGCAGTACTTC. Translation gives CASSEGAYEQYF.

This clone was picked up one time. The chain has TRBV19 and TRBJ2-1, with 7 bases matching TRBD2. Per the germline V gene, CDR1 is LNHDA and CDR2 is SQIVND (reference sequence). Trimming removed 5 bases from V and 10 bases from J; junction bases left unmatched: 5. This CDR3 spans 12 amino acids. As DNA, the CDR3 is TGTGCCAGTAGTTTAGCGGGTGGGGAGCAGTTCTTC. Amino acid sequence: CASSLAGGEQFF.

The chain has TRBV2 and TRBJ2-6; TRBD1 aligns across 8 bases. Germline-derived CDR1 and CDR2 are SNHLY and FYNNEI. The V segment lost 10 bases and the J segment 2 bases; nucleotides outside the gene matches: 1. This CDR3 spans 13 amino acids. In nucleotides, the CDR3 is TGTGCCACCAGGGGGCCTGGGGCCAACGTCCTGACTTTC. It translates to CATRGPGANVLTF.

This clone was counted a single time. The chain joins TRBV19 to TRBJ1-3; no reliable D call. Germline lookup yields CDR1 LNHDA and CDR2 SQIVND (reference sequence). With 4 bases removed from V and 0 bases from J, the gap between germline ends came to 10 bases. The CDR3 is 15 amino acids. For the CDR3, the DNA is TGTGCCAGTAGTAATGTCGCAGGCTCTGGAAACACCATATATTTT. Translating gives CASSNVAGSGNTIYF.

This chain connects TRBV3-1 (or the pseudogene TRBV3-2) to TRBJ2-1; a possible D gene is TRBD2 (5 bases). CDR3 length: 13 residues. The germline V gene encodes CDR1 LGHDT and CDR2 YNNKEL (reference sequence). Deletions cut 2 bases from V and 8 bases from J, with 10 bases between. The CDR3 DNA follows: TGTGCCAGCAGCCAACCTCTAGCCGATGAGCAGTTCTTC. This sequence encodes CASSQPLADEQFF.

The chain links TRBV6-6 to TRBJ2-7; no clear D gene. This CDR3 contains 13 residues. CDR1 MNHNY and CDR2 SVGAGI come from the germline V gene (reference sequence). The V end was cut by 5 bases, the J end by 0 bases, with 8 bases between. The CDR3 DNA is TGTGCCAGCAGTACCGACAACTCCTACGAGCAGTACTTC. Translating gives CASSTDNSYEQYF.

Details on this clone: The identical CDR3 is also encoded by other nucleotide sequences in the sample. The chain couples TRBV18 to TRBJ2-7, with 10 bases lining up with TRBD1. The V segment lost 3 bases and the J segment 1 base; nucleotides outside the gene matches: 0. The V gene's germline CDR1 is KGHSH and CDR2 LQKENI. This CDR3 comprises 14 residues. CDR3 bases: TGTGCCAGCTCACCGGGACAGGGGTCCTACGAGCAGTACTTC. Translation gives CASSPGQGSYEQYF.

The rearrangement links TRBV19 to TRBJ1-5, with D possibly TRBD1 on 6 matching bases. CDR1 and CDR2 from the germline V gene are LNHDA and SQIVND (reference sequence). V lost 4 bases and J 4 bases, leaving 14 bases between the germline ends. This CDR3 contains 15 residues. The CDR3 is CASSTDSSPNQPQHF. Written as DNA, the CDR3 is TGTGCCAGTAGTACGGACAGTTCCCCGAATCAGCCCCAGCATTTT.

CDR3 bases: TGTGCCTGGAGCCTCTCCCTAGGGGTAGAATGGTTCTTC. Translating gives CAWSLSLGVEWFF. The rearrangement links TRBV30 to TRBJ2-1, with a possible D match to TRBD1 (5 bases). Trimming shortened V by 3 bases and J by 15 bases, and 21 bases separated the two germline ends. The CDR3 extends over 13 amino acids. Per germline, CDR1 GTSNPN and CDR2 SVGIG (reference sequence).

The J gene is TRBJ2-7, the V gene TRBV5-1; TRBD2 matches at 9 bases. V lost 0 bases to trimming and J lost 3 bases; unmatched junction nucleotides: 4. Per germline, CDR1 SGHRS and CDR2 YFSETQ. CDR3 length equals 15 residues. CDR3 protein: CASSLETSGYYEQYF. CDR3 DNA: TGCGCCAGCAGCTTGGAGACTAGCGGATACTACGAGCAGTACTTC.

V gene TRBV9 combines with J gene TRBJ2-1; 7 nucleotides agree with TRBD1. Per germline, CDR1 SGDLS and CDR2 YYNGEE. Trimming removed 4 bases from V and 1 base from J; junction bases left unmatched: 11. The CDR3 sequence is 17 residues long. For the CDR3, the DNA is TGTGCCAGCAGCCCCCCCCAGGGCAGGGGGTCCTACAATGAGCAGTTCTTC. Translation gives CASSPPQGRGSYNEQFF.

The gene calls are TRBV7-3 and TRBJ2-5; 10 bases line up with TRBD2. Trimming took 5 bases from V and 5 from J; bases not matched to a gene: 11. Looked up from germline, CDR1 is SGHTA and CDR2 is FQGTGA. This CDR3 is built from 16 residues. The CDR3 nucleotides read TGTGCCAGCAGCCCAAGCACTAGCGGGATAGCGGAGACCCAGTACTTC. Encoded protein: CASSPSTSGIAETQYF.

V is TRBV7-2 and J is TRBJ2-1; 8 bases are a match to TRBD1. After removal of 5 bases from V and 10 bases from J, the junction contained 7 bases not matched to a gene. The CDR3 covers 13 residues. Germline V CDR1 and CDR2: SGHTA, FQGNSA. The chain's CDR3 is CASSNDRGREQFF. The CDR3 bases are TGTGCCAGCAGCAACGACAGGGGACGAGAGCAGTTCTTC.

This clone was recorded only once. The chain recombines TRBV19 with TRBJ2-2; weak D call: TRBD2 (5 bases). The germline V gene encodes CDR1 LNHDA and CDR2 SQIVND (reference sequence). The CDR3 extends over 12 amino acids. The V and J ends lost 9 bases and 3 bases respectively, with 8 bases between them. CDR3 in DNA: TGTGCCAGCCGGAGGTACACCGGGGAGCTGTTTTTT. Protein product: CASRRYTGELFF.

J is TRBJ1-2 and V is TRBV7-2, with D possibly being TRBD1 (6 bases). The ends were cut back, 5 bases at V and 5 bases at J, with 18 bases in the middle. The CDR3 sequence is 15 residues long. CDR1 and CDR2 from the germline V gene are SGHTA and FQGNSA. The CDR3 DNA sequence: TGTGCCAGCAGCCAATTCGCCGGGGGGCCTTATGGCTACACCTTC. This codes for CASSQFAGGPYGYTF.

This chain links TRBV5-8 with TRBJ2-7; no firm D call. Germline values: CDR1 SGHTS, CDR2 YDEGEE. V was pared by 1 base and J by 2 bases, with 10 bases between. CDR3 length equals 14 residues. CDR3 sequence reads: CASSLSWRPYEQYF. The DNA of the CDR3 is TGTGCCAGCAGCTTGTCGTGGAGACCCTACGAGCAGTACTTC.

The chain has TRBV30 and TRBJ2-1; TRBD2 matches at 12 bases. CDR1 and CDR2 from the germline V gene are GTSNPN and SVGIG (reference sequence). Trimming cost V 3 bases and J 1 base; bases outside gene matches: 1. CDR3 length equals 15 residues. The CDR3 DNA follows: TGTGCCTGGAGGCTAGCGGGAGGGTCCTACAATGAGCAGTTCTTC. It yields the protein CAWRLAGGSYNEQFF. Full variable domain (outside the CDR3, taken from reference TRBV30 and TRBJ2-1): SQTIHQWPATLVQPVGSPLSLECTVEGTSNPNLYWYRQAAGRGLQLLFYSVGIGQISSEVPQNLSASRPQDRQFILSSKKLLLSDSGFYLCAWRLAGGSYNEQFFGPGTRLTVL.

V and J are TRBV4-1 and TRBJ2-1; 9 nucleotides align to TRBD2. The germline gives CDR1 MGHRA, CDR2 YSYEKL. V dropped 0 bases and J dropped 15; count of bases not matched to a gene: 6. The CDR3 spans 13 residues. CDR3 in DNA: TGCGCCAGCAGCCAAGATCCCCAACTAGCGGGGTTCTTC. This gives the protein CASSQDPQLAGFF.

This clone has only one observation. The chain joins TRBV19 to TRBJ2-2; TRBD2 matches 9 bases. Germline lookup yields CDR1 LNHDA and CDR2 SQIVND (reference sequence). The CDR3 is made up of 14 amino acids. After removal of 10 bases from V and 5 bases from J, the junction contained 8 bases not matched to a gene. The CDR3 protein is CATVNAGGTGELFF. The DNA of the CDR3 is TGTGCCACAGTAAATGCGGGAGGGACCGGGGAGCTGTTTTTT.

The chain uses TRBV5-1 and TRBJ2-3; the match to TRBD2 covers 10 bases. J gave up 3 bases and V 4 bases, and 8 bases lay outside the gene matches. The CDR3 covers 16 residues. CDR1 is SGHRS and CDR2 is YFSETQ in the germline V gene. The CDR3 DNA sequence: TGCGCCAGCAGCCCTTCTAGCGGGAGTGTGACAGATACGCAGTATTTT. Residues: CASSPSSGSVTDTQYF.

The sample holds one count of this clone. The chain has TRBV4-1 and TRBJ2-1; 7 positions agree with TRBD1. CDR1 is MGHRA, CDR2 YSYEKL, per germline. This CDR3 is built from 15 residues. Unmatched junction bases numbered 4, after V lost 1 base and J lost 4 bases. CDR3 amino acids: CASSQVSGQYNEQFF. The CDR3 DNA sequence: TGCGCCAGCAGCCAAGTGTCGGGACAGTACAATGAGCAGTTCTTC.